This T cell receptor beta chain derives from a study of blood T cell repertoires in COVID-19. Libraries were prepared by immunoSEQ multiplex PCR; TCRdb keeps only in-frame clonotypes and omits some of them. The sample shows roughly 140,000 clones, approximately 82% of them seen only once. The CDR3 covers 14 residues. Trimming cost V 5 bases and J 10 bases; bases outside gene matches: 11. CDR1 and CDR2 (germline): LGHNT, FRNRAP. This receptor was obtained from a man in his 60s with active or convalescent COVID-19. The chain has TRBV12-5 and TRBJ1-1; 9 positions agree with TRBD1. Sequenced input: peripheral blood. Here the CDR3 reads CASGPGQGSSVAFF. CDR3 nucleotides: TGTGCTAGTGGTCCGGGACAGGGTAGTTCTGTAGCTTTCTTT.